The 6 T cell receptor beta chains below all came from one sample that was sequenced in a study of OX40 agonist ivuxolimab in advanced cancers. Libraries were prepared by immunoSEQ multiplex PCR; TCRdb keeps only in-frame clonotypes and omits some of them. The sample contains approximately 83,000 clones, 81% of which appear only once. Source: CD4+ or CD8+ T cells sorted from blood, taken in a trial of the OX40 agonist ivuxolimab. These TCRs come from an adult with an advanced solid tumor such as melanoma, head and neck, liver or kidney cancer.

This chain connects TRBV6-5 to TRBJ1-3; D remains ambiguous. Germline CDR1 reads MNHEY; CDR2 reads SVGAGI. V was pared by 4 bases and J by 0 bases, with 7 bases between. The CDR3 consists of 14 residues. The CDR3 DNA follows: TGTGCCAGCAGTTGGATGAGCTCTGGAAACACCATATATTTT. Amino acids: CASSWMSSGNTIYF.

This clone was recorded at least ten times. The chain joins TRBV7-2 to TRBJ1-2, with 9 positions matching TRBD1. Germline CDR1 and CDR2: SGHTA and FQGNSA. V lost 6 bases, J lost 8 bases, and 7 bases stayed unmatched. CDR3 length: 13 amino acids. The CDR3 protein is CASSLGQGQGYTF. The CDR3 region has the DNA TGTGCCAGCAGTCTTGGACAGGGGCAGGGCTACACCTTC.

CDR3 loop: CASSLALPVSGANVLTF. The CDR3 region has the DNA TGTGCCAGCAGCTTAGCACTGCCTGTTTCTGGGGCCAACGTCCTGACTTTC. The J gene is TRBJ2-6, the V gene TRBV7-2; D gene ambiguous. Trimming removed 0 bases at V and 1 base at J, with 10 bases between. This CDR3 comprises 17 residues. From germline, CDR1 is SGHTA and CDR2 FQGNSA.

The V gene is TRBV5-4, the J gene TRBJ2-1; 12 positions agree with TRBD2. Trimming removed 4 bases from V and 1 base from J; junction bases left unmatched: 3. CDR3 size: 16 residues. The germline gives CDR1 SGHNT, CDR2 YYREEE (reference sequence). The CDR3 is CASSLAGGGSYNEQFF. The CDR3 DNA is TGTGCCAGCAGCCTAGCGGGAGGGGGTTCCTACAATGAGCAGTTCTTC.

This chain connects TRBV6-5 to TRBJ2-3; D unresolved. V was clipped by 11 bases and J by 2 bases, with 8 bases between them. CDR3 length: 11 residues. Germline CDR1 MNHEY, CDR2 SVGAGI. The DNA of the CDR3 is TGTGCCGTACGCTACACAGATACGCAGTATTTT. Its translation: CAVRYTDTQYF.

The chain has TRBV14 and TRBJ2-7; 8 bases are a match to TRBD1. The CDR3 contains 14 residues. The ends lost 1 base at V and 9 bases at J; junction bases unmatched: 8. In germline, CDR1 is SGHDN, CDR2 FVKESK. The CDR3 DNA sequence: TGTGCCAGCAGCCAAGGGACAGGGCTAGGACGGCAGTACTTC. Encoded protein: CASSQGTGLGRQYF.